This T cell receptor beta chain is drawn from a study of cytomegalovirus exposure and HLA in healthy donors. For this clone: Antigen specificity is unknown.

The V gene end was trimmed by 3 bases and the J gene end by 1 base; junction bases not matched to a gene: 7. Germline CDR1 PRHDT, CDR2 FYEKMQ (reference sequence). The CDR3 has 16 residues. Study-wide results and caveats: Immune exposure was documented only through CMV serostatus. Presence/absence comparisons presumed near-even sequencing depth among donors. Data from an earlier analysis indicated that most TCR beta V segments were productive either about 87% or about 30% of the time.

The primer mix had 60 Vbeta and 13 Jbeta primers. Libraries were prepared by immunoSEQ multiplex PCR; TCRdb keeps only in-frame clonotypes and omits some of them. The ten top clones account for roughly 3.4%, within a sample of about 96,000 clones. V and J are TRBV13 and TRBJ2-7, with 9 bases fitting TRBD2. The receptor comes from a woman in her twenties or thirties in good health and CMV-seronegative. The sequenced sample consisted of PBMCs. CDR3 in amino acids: CASSFSSREGSYEQYF. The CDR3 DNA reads TGTGCCAGCAGCTTTTCCTCGCGGGAGGGGTCCTACGAGCAGTACTTC.